Shown below are 5 T cell receptor beta chains from a single sample sequenced in a study of shared clonotypes between healthy human individuals. The data were produced by immunoSEQ multiplex PCR, yet TCRdb's version contains in-frame clones alone and is incomplete. The data show 2 million or so clones, about 95% seen once. What was sequenced was naive CD4+ T cells sorted from blood. Documented subset: CD45RA+ positively selected. The receptors were gathered from a man aged 18 to 29 in good health.

V is TRBV5-6 and J is TRBJ2-2; D not resolved. Germline CDR1 SGHDT, CDR2 YYEEEE. Trimming took 7 bases from V and 6 from J, leaving 16 bases between them. The CDR3 runs to 14 residues. In DNA, the CDR3 is TGTGCCAGCTGCGGCGGAGTCGGGTCCGGGGAGCTGTTTTTT. Translated, it gives CASCGGVGSGELFF.

The chain links TRBV6-6 to TRBJ1-2, with 7 bases matching TRBD1. This CDR3 is 16 amino acids long. Germline CDR1 and CDR2: MNHNY and SVGAGI (reference sequence). Unmatched junction bases numbered 15, after V lost 7 bases and J lost 4 bases. CDR3 sequence: CASNSGQTFRLYGYTF. CDR3 nucleotide sequence: TGTGCCAGCAATTCGGGACAGACCTTTAGGCTCTATGGCTACACCTTC.

This clone was found once. The chain is built from TRBV2 and TRBJ1-5; 7 bases match TRBD1. The CDR3 length is 15 residues. J was trimmed by 1 base and V by 8 bases; bases with no gene match: 8. The V gene's germline CDR1 is SNHLY and CDR2 FYNNEI. This CDR3 is CASGRQGGSNQPQHF. CDR3 DNA: TGTGCCAGCGGAAGACAGGGAGGGAGCAATCAGCCCCAGCATTTT.

The V call is TRBV6-6, the J call TRBJ2-7; possibly TRBD1 or TRBD2 for D (7 bases each). The CDR3 is 15 residues long. The germline gives CDR1 MNHNY, CDR2 SVGAGI (reference sequence). V dropped 4 bases and J dropped 6 bases, with 19 bases sitting between them. The CDR3 region is CASSSRTGTGGEQYF. DNA for the CDR3: TGTGCCAGCAGTTCTCGGACAGGCACGGGGGGCGAGCAGTACTTC.

A remark on this clone: Other DNA sequences in this specimen translate into the identical CDR3. The chain uses TRBV5-1 and TRBJ2-7; tentatively, D is TRBD1 (6 bases). CDR1 and CDR2 (germline): SGHRS, YFSETQ. The CDR3 sequence is 13 residues long. Between the trimmed V and J ends, which lost 0 bases and 4 bases, there was a span of 8 bases. The DNA of the CDR3 is TGCGCCAGCAGCTTGGACAGGGAGTACGAGCAGTACTTC. Translation gives CASSLDREYEQYF. The full variable domain, its missing parts supplied by reference TRBV5-1 and TRBJ2-7, is KAGVTQTPRYLIKTRGQQVTLSCSPISGHRSVSWYQQTPGQGLQFLFEYFSETQRNKGNFPGRFSGRQFSNSRSEMNVSTLELGDSALYLCASSLDREYEQYFGPGTRLTVT.